This T cell receptor beta chain was recorded in a study of identical twins. This clonotype was found many times. V lost 2 bases and J lost 6, with 11 bases in between. The length of the CDR3 is 14 residues. CDR1 is SGHTA, CDR2 FQGNSA, per germline. All donors were healthy, and all were Caucasian. Using its own MiXCR run on the 5' RACE reads, TCRdb lists one record per CDR3 protein. The table shows roughly 480,000 distinct CDR3 sequences, with 24% occurring only once. These records were also assigned to another study, of T cells expressing NK-cell markers. That report adds: The share of CD8+ T cells held by dominant NKG2C+ clonotypes was roughly 1.0-8% in about 6 donors.

The material sequenced was CD4+ T cells sorted from blood. The V and J genes are TRBV7-2 and TRBJ2-1; D unresolved. The clonotype was recovered from a woman aged 18-30 years in good health. The CDR3 sequence is CASSLFPVGNEQFF. The CDR3 DNA reads as TGTGCCAGCAGCTTATTCCCAGTCGGCAATGAGCAGTTCTTC. Full variable domain (missing parts from reference TRBV7-2 and TRBJ2-1): GAGVSQSPSNKVTEKGKDVELRCDPISGHTALYWYRQSLGQGLEFLIYFQGNSAPDKSGLPSDRFSAERTGGSVSTLTIQRTQQEDSAVYLCASSLFPVGNEQFFGPGTRLTVL.